This TCR beta chain originates from a study of blood T cell repertoires in COVID-19. In the study overall: Samples came from the United States, Italy and Spain, spanning acute and convalescent COVID-19.

Germline CDR1 reads LNHDA; CDR2 reads SQIVND (reference sequence). The CDR3 spans 17 residues. J was trimmed by 0 bases and V by 7 bases; bases with no gene match: 12. In the original analysis: Nucleated cell number was recorded as an estimate derived from reference gene primer amplification. TCRdb's copy holds only in-frame clones and misses some; the assay was immunoSEQ multiplex PCR. V, J and clone size are taken as reported in that table, and D and trimming were inferred from the DNA itself. The data hold about 26,000 clones, with almost 90% observed a single time. The chain uses TRBV19 and TRBJ2-4; 7 positions match TRBD2. Sequencing was carried out using peripheral blood. The source is a human donor in a cohort sampled during active COVID-19. The CDR3 loop reads CASNTGGSVLAKNIQYF. The CDR3 DNA follows: TGTGCCAGTAATACGGGAGGCTCCGTCCTAGCCAAAAACATTCAGTACTTC.